One T cell receptor beta chain is described in this entry. Its antigen is currently unknown. This entry is derived from a study of chemoradiotherapy in HPV16-positive cancers. The V gene's germline CDR1 is SGHTA and CDR2 FQGTGA. The CDR3 length is 17 residues. J lost 0 bases, V lost 4 bases, and 5 bases had no gene match. Findings of the study overall: Candidate HPV-specific clones and E7-related TCR motifs grew in tumor during treatment. Functional assays defining HPV-specific T cells used only a couple of HPV16-positive patients.

Sequencing was performed with immunoSEQ multiplex PCR; in TCRdb, only in-frame clones are kept and a portion is missing. The sample lists 12,000 or so clones, about three quarters occurring once. The chain recombines TRBV7-3 with TRBJ2-2; the match to TRBD1 covers 10 bases. Sampling was carried out from a patient who underwent chemoradiotherapy. The origin of this receptor is a human donor with HPV-associated anogenital cancer. The chain's CDR3 is CASSSQTGGPNTGELFF. DNA of the CDR3: TGTGCCAGCAGCTCTCAGACAGGGGGCCCGAACACCGGGGAGCTGTTTTTT.